The entry that follows covers one T cell receptor (beta chain) sequence. What it binds is not known. The data derive from a study of T cell responses to AZD1222 COVID-19 vaccine. Study results and caveats: A mostly white British donor set with more females was recruited, and clonal diversity was possibly underestimated.

The CDR3 has 17 amino acids. The germline V gene encodes CDR1 SEHNR and CDR2 FQNEAQ (reference sequence). V lost 2 bases to trimming and J lost 5 bases; unmatched junction nucleotides: 10. Assay used: immunoSEQ multiplex PCR; TCRdb lists only in-frame clones, some missing. The data show roughly 21,000 clones, roughly 82% seen once. This chain uses TRBV7-9 with TRBJ2-2, with 8 bases fitting TRBD1. The receptor's source is an adult in good health. The sample consisted of peripheral blood, taken on day 0 of AZD1222 vaccination. The CDR3 sequence is CASSLSRKNRGTGELFF. DNA for the CDR3: TGTGCCAGCAGCTTAAGTCGAAAGAACAGGGGGACCGGGGAGCTGTTTTTT. Complete variable domain (other parts from reference TRBV7-9 and TRBJ2-2): DTGVSQNPRHKITKRGQNVTFRCDPISEHNRLYWYRQTLGQGPEFLTYFQNEAQLEKSRLLSDRFSAERPKGSFSTLEIQRTEQGDSAMYLCASSLSRKNRGTGELFFGEGSRLTVL.